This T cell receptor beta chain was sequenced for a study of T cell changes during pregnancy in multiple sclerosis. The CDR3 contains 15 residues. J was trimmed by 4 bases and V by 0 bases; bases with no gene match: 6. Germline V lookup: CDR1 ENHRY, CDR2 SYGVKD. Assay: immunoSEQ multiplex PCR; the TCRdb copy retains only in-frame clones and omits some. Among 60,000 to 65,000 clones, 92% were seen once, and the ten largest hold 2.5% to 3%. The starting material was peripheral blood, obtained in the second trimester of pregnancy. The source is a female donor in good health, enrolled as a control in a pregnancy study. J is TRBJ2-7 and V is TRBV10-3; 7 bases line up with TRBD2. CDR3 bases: TGTGCCATCAGTGAGTCCGGGGGAGGGGAATACGAGCAGTACTTC. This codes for CAISESGGGEYEQYF.